The clone carrying this TCR beta chain turned up a few times. Trimming left V 6 bases short and J 5 bases short, with 13 bases between. The CDR3 is 13 amino acids. Germline CDR1 reads MNHNS; CDR2 reads SASEGT. The data were obtained in a study of blood T cells in healthy people across ages. On the study more broadly: Capture via template switching afforded approximately one barcoded beta molecule per two T cells.

Peripheral blood from each donor was collected in a volume of 8.5 to 10 milliliters. A second PCR of about 6 to 12 cycles used a sample-barcoded 5' primer and a J-beta primer mix. Each TCR beta cDNA got a 12-nucleotide random molecular identifier. MiXCR, applied by TCRdb to the 5' RACE reads, yields one record per CDR3 protein. The table lists some 1.6 million distinct CDR3 sequences, approximately 32% of them singletons. This clonotype was sampled from a woman aged 30 to 39 in good health. The chain couples TRBV6-1 to TRBJ2-5; D possibly corresponds to TRBD2 (6 bases). Specimen: blood. CDR3 nucleotides: TGTGCCAGCAGGGGGGACTGGAGGGAGACCCAGTACTTC. Protein: CASRGDWRETQYF.